This T cell receptor beta chain is drawn from a study of blood T cell repertoires in COVID-19. This clone was picked up a small number of times. This CDR3 is 15 amino acids long. Trimming took 4 bases from V and 13 from J; bases not matched to a gene: 10. Germline CDR1 is KGHDR and CDR2 is SFDVKD. Sequencing was performed with immunoSEQ multiplex PCR; in TCRdb, only in-frame clones are kept and a portion is missing. The table records about 240,000 clones, approximately 90% of them present only once. This sequence was found in a man aged 60 to 75 who had recovered from COVID-19. V is TRBV24-1 and J is TRBJ1-4; 11 bases agree with TRBD1. The material sequenced was peripheral blood. CDR3 in DNA: TGTGCCACCAGTGACTCAAGGACAGGGGGCCGGGGACTGTTTTTT. Residues: CATSDSRTGGRGLFF.